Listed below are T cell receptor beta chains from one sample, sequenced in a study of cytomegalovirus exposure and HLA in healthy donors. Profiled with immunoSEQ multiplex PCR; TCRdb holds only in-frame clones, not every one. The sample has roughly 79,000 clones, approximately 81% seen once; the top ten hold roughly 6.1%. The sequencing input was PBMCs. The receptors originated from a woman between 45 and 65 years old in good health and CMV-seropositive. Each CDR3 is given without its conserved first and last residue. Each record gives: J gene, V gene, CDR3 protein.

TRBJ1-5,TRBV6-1,ASSTQENQPQH
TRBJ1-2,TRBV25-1,ASSEGTGFNYGYT
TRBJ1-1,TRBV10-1,ASAGDMNTEAF
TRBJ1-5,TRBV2,ASSESGDQPQH
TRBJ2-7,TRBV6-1,ASSHGDSSYEQY
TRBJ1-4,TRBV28,ASKPFTGGGSEKLF
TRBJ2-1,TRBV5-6,ASSLANRETEQF
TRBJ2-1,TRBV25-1,ASRDRGRPRGQF
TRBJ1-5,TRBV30,AWNIGTAYNQPQH
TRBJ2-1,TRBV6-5,ASSYLRGGEQF
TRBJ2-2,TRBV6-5,ASSYRLTGELF
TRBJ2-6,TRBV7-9,ASSTQRGSGANVLT
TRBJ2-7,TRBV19,ASSWASGSYEQY
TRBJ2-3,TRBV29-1,SVDRGLSSRDTQY
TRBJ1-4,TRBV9,ASSSLGVGEKLF
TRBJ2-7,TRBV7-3,ASSLLAGSYEQY
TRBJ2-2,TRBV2,ASSELVPGELF
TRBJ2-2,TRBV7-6,ASSLRLPAGGSGELF
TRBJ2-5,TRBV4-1,ASSQASLAGLEVETQY
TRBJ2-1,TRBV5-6,ASHRGSLDEQF
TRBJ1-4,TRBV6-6,ASSYSGTAKLF
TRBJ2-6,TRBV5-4,ASSLVSGANVLT
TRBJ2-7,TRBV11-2,ASSLGQDYEQY
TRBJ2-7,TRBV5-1,ASSFAGSSYEQY
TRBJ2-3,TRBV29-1,SARAGSTTQY
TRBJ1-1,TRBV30,AWSGQNTEAF
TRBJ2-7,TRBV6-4,ASSDDLIYGQY
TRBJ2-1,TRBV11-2,ASSMLLLHSEQF
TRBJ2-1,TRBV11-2,ASSRRRDNSSYNEQF
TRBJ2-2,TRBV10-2,ASSEAPLQTGELF
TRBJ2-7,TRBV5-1,ASRGGAQGSYEQY
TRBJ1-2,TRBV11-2,ASSLVAGTGNYGYT
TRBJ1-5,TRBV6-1,ASSEQKGTGLNQPQH
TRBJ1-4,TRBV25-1,ASSPQGGGYEKLF
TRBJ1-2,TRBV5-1,ASSLATWTAHGYT
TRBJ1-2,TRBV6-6,ATNREGDYGYT
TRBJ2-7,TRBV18,ASSLFSDEQY
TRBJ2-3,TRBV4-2,ASSQRAGGTDTQY
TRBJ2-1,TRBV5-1,ASSGDSGRALEQF
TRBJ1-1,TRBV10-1,ASSGGQGITEAF
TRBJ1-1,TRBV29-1,SVSENLMNTEAF
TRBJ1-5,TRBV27,ASSLRGGSNQPQH
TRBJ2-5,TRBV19,ASSSIPGQGKETQY
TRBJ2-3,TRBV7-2,ASSWTSANTDTQY
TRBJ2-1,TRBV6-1,ASRPSGSSYNEQF
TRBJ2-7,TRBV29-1,SVLRVPGEQY